The rows below give T cell receptor beta chains drawn from one sample of a study of T cell responses to AZD1222 COVID-19 vaccine. Profiling relied on immunoSEQ multiplex PCR, and the TCRdb table lists in-frame clones only, not all of them. The repertoire holds some 130,000 clones, with 80% to 90% as singletons. This specimen was peripheral blood, taken on day 0 of AZD1222 vaccination. The receptor set was obtained from an adult in good health. The CDR3 runs from the conserved cysteine through the conserved F or W. D genes are given only for firm matches. A clone size is listed for some rows: how often the clone was seen (once, few, many), or a class if it is expanded.

length: 14; J: TRBJ1-6; V: TRBV29-1; size: NA; D: TRBD1; DNA: TGCAGCGTCGCGCGGGACAGCAAAGATTCACCCCTCCACTTT; CDR3: CSVARDSKDSPLHF
length: 16; J: TRBJ2-4; V: TRBV3-1/TRBV3-2; size: NA; D: NA; DNA: TGTGCCAGCAGCCAAGCAGGAAGGGGAGCCAAAAACATTCAGTACTTC; CDR3: CASSQAGRGAKNIQYF
length: 14; J: TRBJ1-5; V: TRBV7-9; size: NA; D: TRBD1; DNA: TGTGCCAGCAGCCAGGGACAGATAAATCAGCCCCAGCATTTT; CDR3: CASSQGQINQPQHF
length: 17; J: TRBJ1-2; V: TRBV21-1; size: NA; D: NA; DNA: TGTGCCAGCAGCAAAGGGAGTTCAGGGATGGGCGGGAATGGCTACACCTTC; CDR3: CASSKGSSGMGGNGYTF
length: 14; J: TRBJ2-3; V: TRBV7-9; size: NA; D: TRBD1; DNA: TGTGCCAGCAGATACGGGACAGCCACAGATACGCAGTATTTT; CDR3: CASRYGTATDTQYF
length: 15; J: TRBJ1-2; V: TRBV2; size: NA; D: NA; DNA: TGTGCCAGCAGTGAAGAGGAGAGAGGTAGCTATGGCTACACCTTC; CDR3: CASSEEERGSYGYTF
length: 14; J: TRBJ1-3; V: TRBV9; size: NA; D: TRBD1; DNA: TGTGCCAGCAGCGGACAACCCCAGGGGGACACCATATATTTT; CDR3: CASSGQPQGDTIYF
length: 14; J: TRBJ1-1; V: TRBV5-6; size: NA; D: NA; DNA: TGTGCCAGCAGGTTGGGCCGGGGGCTCACTGAAGCTTTCTTT; CDR3: CASRLGRGLTEAFF
length: 19; J: TRBJ1-1; V: TRBV4-3; size: NA; D: NA; DNA: TGCGCCAGCAGCCAAGCTATTTCGGGACTATTAACTACGGACACTGAAGCTTTCTTT; CDR3: CASSQAISGLLTTDTEAFF
length: 16; J: TRBJ1-5; V: TRBV9; size: NA; D: TRBD1; DNA: TGTGCCAGCAGCGACGGGACAGGGGAAAGCAATCAGCCCCAGCATTTT; CDR3: CASSDGTGESNQPQHF
length: 14; J: TRBJ1-1; V: TRBV5-1; size: NA; D: NA; DNA: TGCGCCAGCAGCTTGAGGCAGCAGGGGACTGAAGCTTTCTTT; CDR3: CASSLRQQGTEAFF
length: 15; J: TRBJ1-1; V: TRBV6-5; size: NA; D: TRBD1; DNA: TGTGCCAGCAGCCGACTCAGACAGGGGGACACTGAAGCTTTCTTT; CDR3: CASSRLRQGDTEAFF
length: 12; J: TRBJ2-7; V: TRBV6-5; size: NA; D: TRBD1; DNA: TGTGCCACGTCCCGGGACAGGGGGCGCGAGTACTTC; CDR3: CATSRDRGREYF
length: 15; J: TRBJ2-7; V: TRBV3-1/TRBV3-2; size: NA; D: TRBD2; DNA: TGTGCCAGCAGCCTCGGACTAGCGAGCTCCTACGAGCAGTACTTC; CDR3: CASSLGLASSYEQYF
length: 17; J: TRBJ2-3; V: TRBV12-5; size: NA; D: TRBD1; DNA: TGTGCTAGTGGTCCCCCCTTGGGGACAGAACCCCCAGATACGCAGTATTTT; CDR3: CASGPPLGTEPPDTQYF
length: 13; J: TRBJ2-7; V: TRBV10-2; size: NA; D: TRBD1; DNA: TGCGCCACTACCGGACAGGGGAAGTACGAGCAGTACTTC; CDR3: CATTGQGKYEQYF
length: 17; J: TRBJ2-6; V: TRBV4-1; size: NA; D: NA; DNA: TGCGCCAGCAGCCAAGTACAGTCTTCCTCTGGGGCCAACGTCCTGACTTTC; CDR3: CASSQVQSSSGANVLTF
length: 16; J: TRBJ1-6; V: TRBV7-9; size: NA; D: TRBD1; DNA: TGTGCCAGCAGCTCCGGACAGGGCCTTTATAATTCACCCCTCCACTTT; CDR3: CASSSGQGLYNSPLHF
length: 12; J: TRBJ1-1; V: TRBV11-2; size: NA; D: NA; DNA: TGTGCCAGCAGCTTAGAAGGAGCTGGGGCTTTCTTT; CDR3: CASSLEGAGAFF
length: 14; J: TRBJ2-1; V: TRBV7-2; size: NA; D: TRBD2; DNA: TGTGCCAGCAGCTTTGGAGCGGGGGCGGATGAGCAGTTCTTC; CDR3: CASSFGAGADEQFF
length: 13; J: TRBJ1-1; V: TRBV29-1; size: once; D: TRBD1; DNA: TGCAGCGACCTCGGGACAGGGGCCACTGAAGCTTTCTTT; CDR3: CSDLGTGATEAFF
length: 14; J: TRBJ1-5; V: TRBV24-1; size: NA; D: NA; DNA: TGTGCCACCAGTGATGTGGGGAGCAATCAGCCCCAGCATTTT; CDR3: CATSDVGSNQPQHF
length: 15; J: TRBJ1-5; V: TRBV4-3; size: NA; D: TRBD1; DNA: TGCGCCAGCAGCCCTCGGGACAGGGGAAATCAGCCCCAGCATTTT; CDR3: CASSPRDRGNQPQHF
length: 17; J: TRBJ2-4; V: TRBV6-2/TRBV6-3; size: NA; D: NA; DNA: TGTGCCAGCAGTTTAACCCACATCCAGGGGGGGAAAAACATTCAGTACTTC; CDR3: CASSLTHIQGGKNIQYF
length: 16; J: TRBJ2-3; V: TRBV11-2; size: NA; D: TRBD2; DNA: TGTGCCAGCAGCTTAGGGATAGCGGGGAACACAGATACGCAGTATTTT; CDR3: CASSLGIAGNTDTQYF
length: 12; J: TRBJ1-1; V: TRBV10-3; size: once; D: TRBD1; DNA: TGTGCCATCTCTGGACAGGCGCCTAGAGCTTTCTTT; CDR3: CAISGQAPRAFF
length: 13; J: TRBJ2-7; V: TRBV25-1; size: NA; D: NA; DNA: TGTGCCAGCAGTGAGGCAGGCTCCTACGAGCAGTACTTC; CDR3: CASSEAGSYEQYF
length: 14; J: TRBJ1-2; V: TRBV3-1/TRBV3-2; size: NA; D: NA; DNA: TGTGCCAGCACCCCTACCACGCTAAACTATGGCTACACCTTC; CDR3: CASTPTTLNYGYTF
length: 15; J: TRBJ1-1; V: TRBV6-5; size: NA; D: NA; DNA: TGTGCCAGCAGTTACTCGCGAATACAGGGTCTTGAAGCTTTCTTT; CDR3: CASSYSRIQGLEAFF
length: 13; J: TRBJ1-2; V: TRBV18; size: NA; D: NA; DNA: TGTGCCAGCTCACTAACCGGGAATAGGGGCTACACCTTC; CDR3: CASSLTGNRGYTF
length: 16; J: TRBJ2-3; V: TRBV4-2; size: NA; D: TRBD2; DNA: TGTGCCAGCAGCGGTGAAGCGGGGGGGCCTGCAGATACGCAGTATTTT; CDR3: CASSGEAGGPADTQYF
length: 13; J: TRBJ1-6; V: TRBV7-8; size: NA; D: TRBD1; DNA: TGTGCCAGCAGCGAAGAGACAGGGGCACCCCTCCACTTT; CDR3: CASSEETGAPLHF
length: 18; J: TRBJ2-5; V: TRBV5-6; size: NA; D: TRBD1; DNA: TGTGCCAGCAGCTTGGCTTACCCGGACAGGGACGACCAAGAGACCCAGTACTTC; CDR3: CASSLAYPDRDDQETQYF
length: 15; J: TRBJ1-4; V: TRBV28; size: NA; D: NA; DNA: TGTGCCAGCAGATCCCCGGGACCGAATAATGAAAAACTGTTTTTT; CDR3: CASRSPGPNNEKLFF
length: 15; J: TRBJ1-2; V: TRBV18; size: NA; D: NA; DNA: TGTGCCAGCTCACCGGGCCCGAGTTTTAACTATGGCTACACCTTC; CDR3: CASSPGPSFNYGYTF
length: 15; J: TRBJ2-4; V: TRBV9; size: NA; D: TRBD2; DNA: TGTGCCAGCAGCCCCGGGGGGGGAGCCAAAAACATTCAGTACTTC; CDR3: CASSPGGGAKNIQYF
length: 13; J: TRBJ1-3; V: TRBV9; size: NA; D: NA; DNA: TGTGCCAGCAGGGTCCTCTCTGGAAACACCATATATTTT; CDR3: CASRVLSGNTIYF
length: 12; J: TRBJ1-1; V: TRBV12-3/TRBV12-4; size: NA; D: NA; DNA: TGTGCCAGCAGTTTAAAAGGGACTGAAGCTTTCTTT; CDR3: CASSLKGTEAFF
length: 13; J: TRBJ1-1; V: TRBV29-1; size: NA; D: TRBD1; DNA: TGCAGCGTGCGGGACAGCCACAACACTGAAGCTTTCTTT; CDR3: CSVRDSHNTEAFF
length: 14; J: TRBJ1-3; V: TRBV7-9; size: NA; D: NA; DNA: TGTGCCAGCAGCCCCGCGCTCTCTGGAAACACCATATATTTT; CDR3: CASSPALSGNTIYF
length: 16; J: TRBJ2-7; V: TRBV7-2; size: NA; D: TRBD2; DNA: TGTGCCAGCAGCTTAGGGGTAGCGGGGGATACCTACGAGCAGTACTTC; CDR3: CASSLGVAGDTYEQYF
length: 14; J: TRBJ1-1; V: TRBV9; size: once; D: NA; DNA: TGTGCCAGCAGCGCTCCCGGGTGGGGGGCTCAAGCTTTCTTT; CDR3: CASSAPGWGAQAFF
length: 14; J: TRBJ2-2; V: TRBV6-5; size: NA; D: NA; DNA: TGTGCCAGCAGTTCCGAATTCCGTACCGGGGAGCTGTTTTTT; CDR3: CASSSEFRTGELFF